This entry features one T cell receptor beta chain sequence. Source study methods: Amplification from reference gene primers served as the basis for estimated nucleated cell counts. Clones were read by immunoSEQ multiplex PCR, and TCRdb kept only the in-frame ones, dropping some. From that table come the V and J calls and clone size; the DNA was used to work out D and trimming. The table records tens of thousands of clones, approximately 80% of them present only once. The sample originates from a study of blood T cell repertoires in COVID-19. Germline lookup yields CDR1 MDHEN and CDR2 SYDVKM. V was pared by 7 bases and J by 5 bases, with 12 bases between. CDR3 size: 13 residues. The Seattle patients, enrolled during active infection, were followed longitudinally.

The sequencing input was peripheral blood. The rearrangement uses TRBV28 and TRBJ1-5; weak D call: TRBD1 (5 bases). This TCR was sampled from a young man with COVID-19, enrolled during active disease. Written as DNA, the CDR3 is TGTGCCAGCAATGGGGCAGACCATCAGCCCCAGCATTTT. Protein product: CASNGADHQPQHF. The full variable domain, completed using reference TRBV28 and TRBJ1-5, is DVKVTQSSRYLVKRTGEKVFLECVQDMDHENMFWYRQDPGLGLRLIYFSYDVKMKEKGDIPEGYSVSREKKERFSLILESASTNQTSMYLCASNGADHQPQHFGDGTRLSIL.